This T cell receptor (beta chain) was documented in a study of cytomegalovirus exposure and HLA in healthy donors. Study in general: Researchers previously reported finding about 110 million unique TCR beta sequences from around 200 million T cells. Early release data held 85 million or so unique TCRs from HLA-typed donors. Study-level findings and limits: A later analysis reportedly found that, within productive TCRs, an Asian-associated ancestry cluster had fewer N-insertions than the mean observed across the roughly 690 donors.

The PCR used 60 Vbeta and 13 Jbeta primers. Generated by immunoSEQ multiplex PCR, the TCRdb table keeps only in-frame clones and is missing some. Here the sample spans about 130,000 clones, 82% being singletons. In germline, CDR1 is LNHNV, CDR2 YYDKDF (reference sequence). With 3 bases removed from V and 4 bases from J, the gap between germline ends came to 20 bases. This CDR3 contains 17 residues. This clone came up a few times. The antigen is undetermined. The chain is built from TRBV15 and TRBJ2-3, with D perhaps matching TRBD1 (6 bases). The clonotype was recovered from a male donor in good health and CMV-seropositive. Input material: PBMCs. CDR3 DNA: TGTGCCACCAGCAGGAATCCAGGGGAAGGGTCGGCAGATACGCAGTATTTT. Encoded protein: CATSRNPGEGSADTQYF.